The rows below give T cell receptor beta chains drawn from one sample of a study of blood T cell repertoires in COVID-19. Data came from immunoSEQ multiplex PCR; TCRdb stores just in-frame clones and leaves some out. This table has approximately 220,000 clones, approximately 88% appearing once. The source material was peripheral blood. These receptors were obtained from a man aged 35-49 years with acute or convalescent COVID-19. CDR3s include the opening cysteine and the closing phenylalanine or tryptophan. Fields, in order: D gene, V gene, clone size, J gene, CDR3 protein, CDR3 DNA. The D gene is left open where the match is weak. Clone sizes are given selectively: once, few, many, or a class where the clone is expanded.

d_call: .; v_call: TRBV4-1; clone_size: .; j_call: TRBJ1-5; cdr3_aa: CASSLWTATQPQHF; cdr3_nt: TGCGCCAGCAGCCTGTGGACAGCTACTCAGCCCCAGCATTTT
d_call: .; v_call: TRBV19; clone_size: .; j_call: TRBJ2-3; cdr3_aa: CASTRALPGHGTDTQYF; cdr3_nt: TGTGCCAGTACTCGAGCCCTCCCTGGACATGGCACAGATACGCAGTATTTT
d_call: TRBD1; v_call: TRBV7-2; clone_size: .; j_call: TRBJ2-2; cdr3_aa: CASSYDRGRDTGELFF; cdr3_nt: TGTGCCAGCAGCTATGACAGGGGGCGGGACACCGGGGAGCTGTTTTTT
d_call: TRBD1; v_call: TRBV19; clone_size: .; j_call: TRBJ1-2; cdr3_aa: CASSTSWTGANYGYTF; cdr3_nt: TGTGCCAGTAGTACTTCTTGGACAGGAGCTAACTATGGCTACACCTTC
d_call: .; v_call: TRBV11-2; clone_size: once; j_call: TRBJ2-7; cdr3_aa: CASSSRQGGPYEQYF; cdr3_nt: TGTGCCAGCAGCTCTCGACAGGGAGGCCCCTACGAGCAGTACTTC
d_call: TRBD2; v_call: TRBV7-2; clone_size: .; j_call: TRBJ2-5; cdr3_aa: CASSLSPLLANQETQYF; cdr3_nt: TGTGCCAGCAGCTTGTCACCTTTACTAGCGAACCAAGAGACCCAGTACTTC
d_call: .; v_call: TRBV7-8; clone_size: .; j_call: TRBJ1-2; cdr3_aa: CASTSDRDKGTYGYTF; cdr3_nt: TGTGCCAGCACCTCAGACCGGGACAAGGGCACCTATGGCTACACCTTC
d_call: TRBD1; v_call: TRBV7-9; clone_size: .; j_call: TRBJ1-5; cdr3_aa: CASSHSTGGAGQPQHF; cdr3_nt: TGTGCCAGCAGCCATTCCACAGGGGGCGCGGGTCAGCCCCAGCATTTT
d_call: .; v_call: TRBV9; clone_size: .; j_call: TRBJ2-1; cdr3_aa: CASSVAFSGYNEQFF; cdr3_nt: TGTGCCAGCAGCGTAGCTTTTAGCGGCTACAATGAGCAGTTCTTC
d_call: TRBD1; v_call: TRBV19; clone_size: .; j_call: TRBJ1-5; cdr3_aa: CASSITLGRGNQPQHF; cdr3_nt: TGTGCCAGTAGTATAACCCTCGGCAGGGGGAATCAGCCCCAGCATTTT
d_call: .; v_call: TRBV11-2; clone_size: once; j_call: TRBJ2-1; cdr3_aa: CASSSLNSATYNEQFF; cdr3_nt: TGTGCCAGCAGCTCCTTGAATAGCGCGACCTACAATGAGCAGTTCTTC
d_call: .; v_call: TRBV6-5; clone_size: .; j_call: TRBJ1-2; cdr3_aa: CASSILQGSGYTF; cdr3_nt: TGTGCCAGCAGCATTTTACAGGGATCCGGCTACACCTTC
d_call: TRBD2; v_call: TRBV3-1/TRBV3-2; clone_size: .; j_call: TRBJ2-7; cdr3_aa: CASSPGLSGNGGEQYF; cdr3_nt: TGTGCCAGCAGCCCAGGATTGAGCGGGAACGGGGGCGAGCAGTACTTC
d_call: TRBD2; v_call: TRBV19; clone_size: .; j_call: TRBJ2-5; cdr3_aa: CATTTIRGGAETQYF; cdr3_nt: TGTGCCACCACTACTATTCGGGGGGGCGCGGAGACCCAGTACTTC
d_call: .; v_call: TRBV19; clone_size: .; j_call: TRBJ1-2; cdr3_aa: CASSNTRTARGYTF; cdr3_nt: TGTGCCAGTAGTAACACAAGGACAGCCAGGGGCTACACCTTC
d_call: .; v_call: TRBV5-1; clone_size: .; j_call: TRBJ1-1; cdr3_aa: CASSLGASNTEAFF; cdr3_nt: TGCGCCAGCAGCTTGGGGGCTTCGAACACTGAAGCTTTCTTT
d_call: .; v_call: TRBV7-3; clone_size: .; j_call: TRBJ2-3; cdr3_aa: CASSLSGGKRTDTQYF; cdr3_nt: TGTGCCAGCAGCCTGTCAGGGGGGAAACGCACAGATACGCAGTATTTT
d_call: .; v_call: TRBV18; clone_size: .; j_call: TRBJ2-2; cdr3_aa: CASSPRRGTNTGELFF; cdr3_nt: TGTGCCAGCTCACCACGACGGGGTACGAACACCGGGGAGCTGTTTTTT
d_call: .; v_call: TRBV28; clone_size: .; j_call: TRBJ2-2; cdr3_aa: CASSFHGGPSDGGELFF; cdr3_nt: TGTGCCAGCAGTTTTCACGGCGGGCCCTCGGACGGCGGGGAGCTGTTTTTT
d_call: TRBD1; v_call: TRBV2; clone_size: .; j_call: TRBJ1-5; cdr3_aa: CASSERQGDQPQHF; cdr3_nt: TGTGCCAGCAGTGAAAGACAGGGGGATCAGCCCCAGCATTTT
d_call: .; v_call: TRBV7-9; clone_size: .; j_call: TRBJ2-1; cdr3_aa: CASSIPLPDNEQFF; cdr3_nt: TGTGCCAGCAGCATTCCACTCCCGGACAATGAGCAGTTCTTC
d_call: TRBD2; v_call: TRBV4-3; clone_size: .; j_call: TRBJ2-7; cdr3_aa: CASSQSITSGRDYEQYF; cdr3_nt: TGCGCCAGCAGCCAGTCAATAACTAGCGGGAGGGACTACGAGCAGTACTTC
d_call: .; v_call: TRBV11-2; clone_size: .; j_call: TRBJ2-7; cdr3_aa: CASSFGFDEQYF; cdr3_nt: TGTGCCAGCAGCTTTGGCTTCGACGAGCAGTACTTC
d_call: TRBD1; v_call: TRBV12-3/TRBV12-4; clone_size: .; j_call: TRBJ2-1; cdr3_aa: CASSGQGAGEQFF; cdr3_nt: TGTGCCAGCAGTGGGCAGGGGGCCGGTGAGCAGTTCTTC
d_call: .; v_call: TRBV7-8; clone_size: .; j_call: TRBJ1-1; cdr3_aa: CASSAVMNTEAFF; cdr3_nt: TGTGCCAGCAGCGCGGTGATGAACACTGAAGCTTTCTTT
d_call: TRBD1; v_call: TRBV6-5; clone_size: once; j_call: TRBJ1-5; cdr3_aa: CASSYGDSDNQPQHF; cdr3_nt: TGTGCCAGCAGTTATGGGGACAGCGACAATCAGCCCCAGCATTTT
d_call: .; v_call: TRBV12-3/TRBV12-4; clone_size: .; j_call: TRBJ1-5; cdr3_aa: CASGDSNQPQHF; cdr3_nt: TGTGCCAGCGGAGACTCGAACCAGCCCCAGCATTTT
d_call: .; v_call: TRBV7-6; clone_size: .; j_call: TRBJ2-1; cdr3_aa: CASSPNLARAYNEQFF; cdr3_nt: TGTGCCAGCAGCCCTAATCTAGCGCGAGCCTACAATGAGCAGTTCTTC
d_call: .; v_call: TRBV7-3; clone_size: .; j_call: TRBJ2-2; cdr3_aa: CASSPTGVAVTGELFF; cdr3_nt: TGTGCCAGCAGCCCCACCGGGGTAGCGGTCACCGGGGAGCTGTTTTTT
d_call: .; v_call: TRBV6-4; clone_size: .; j_call: TRBJ2-2; cdr3_aa: CASSESNTGELFF; cdr3_nt: TGTGCCAGCAGTGAGTCTAACACCGGGGAGCTGTTTTTT
d_call: .; v_call: TRBV6-6; clone_size: .; j_call: TRBJ1-4; cdr3_aa: CASSWTADTTNEKLFF; cdr3_nt: TGTGCCAGCAGTTGGACAGCTGACACAACTAATGAAAAACTGTTTTTT
d_call: .; v_call: TRBV7-2; clone_size: .; j_call: TRBJ2-7; cdr3_aa: CASSLGSPASAVYEQYF; cdr3_nt: TGTGCCAGCAGCTTAGGTTCGCCAGCCAGCGCCGTTTACGAGCAGTACTTC
d_call: .; v_call: TRBV7-2; clone_size: .; j_call: TRBJ1-3; cdr3_aa: CASSLDSGSGDTIYF; cdr3_nt: TGTGCCAGCAGCTTAGACTCCGGCTCCGGGGACACCATATATTTT
d_call: .; v_call: TRBV27; clone_size: .; j_call: TRBJ2-7; cdr3_aa: CASSLGGAIYEQYF; cdr3_nt: TGTGCCAGCAGTTTGGGGGGAGCGATTTACGAGCAGTACTTC
d_call: TRBD1; v_call: TRBV5-1; clone_size: once; j_call: TRBJ1-1; cdr3_aa: CASRDSGGTEAFF; cdr3_nt: TGCGCCAGCAGGGATTCAGGGGGCACTGAAGCTTTCTTT
d_call: TRBD1; v_call: TRBV7-6; clone_size: .; j_call: TRBJ1-2; cdr3_aa: CASSLASGQHDGYTF; cdr3_nt: TGTGCCAGCAGCTTAGCCTCGGGACAGCACGATGGCTACACCTTC
d_call: TRBD1; v_call: TRBV13; clone_size: few; j_call: TRBJ1-2; cdr3_aa: CASSPPGQGKGGGYTF; cdr3_nt: TGTGCCAGCAGCCCCCCGGGACAGGGGAAAGGGGGCGGCTACACCTTC
d_call: .; v_call: TRBV29-1; clone_size: .; j_call: TRBJ2-7; cdr3_aa: CSVGGPYEQYF; cdr3_nt: TGCAGCGTTGGTGGCCCCTACGAGCAGTACTTC
d_call: .; v_call: TRBV30; clone_size: few; j_call: TRBJ2-1; cdr3_aa: CAWGGLQGRMSSYNEQFF; cdr3_nt: TGTGCCTGGGGGGGGCTGCAGGGGAGAATGAGCTCCTACAATGAGCAGTTCTTC
d_call: .; v_call: TRBV11-2; clone_size: .; j_call: TRBJ2-2; cdr3_aa: CASSGRRGGLNTGELFF; cdr3_nt: TGTGCCAGCAGCGGCAGGCGCGGGGGCCTAAACACCGGGGAGCTGTTTTTT
d_call: .; v_call: TRBV19; clone_size: .; j_call: TRBJ1-5; cdr3_aa: CASSGGLWEPQHF; cdr3_nt: TGTGCCAGTAGTGGGGGCCTCTGGGAGCCCCAGCATTTT
d_call: .; v_call: TRBV15; clone_size: .; j_call: TRBJ2-7; cdr3_aa: CATSEGVTYEQYF; cdr3_nt: TGTGCCACCAGCGAGGGAGTTACCTACGAGCAGTACTTC
d_call: .; v_call: TRBV29-1; clone_size: few; j_call: TRBJ1-1; cdr3_aa: CSVERLLEDTEAFF; cdr3_nt: TGCAGCGTTGAAAGACTCTTGGAAGACACTGAAGCTTTCTTT
d_call: .; v_call: TRBV5-8; clone_size: .; j_call: TRBJ2-3; cdr3_aa: CASSLGRRDTQYF; cdr3_nt: TGTGCCAGCAGCTTGGGGCGGCGAGATACGCAGTATTTT
d_call: TRBD1; v_call: TRBV5-1; clone_size: once; j_call: TRBJ2-1; cdr3_aa: CASSLMVVDRGSNEQFF; cdr3_nt: TGCGCCAGCAGCTTGATGGTCGTCGACAGGGGGAGCAATGAGCAGTTCTTC
d_call: .; v_call: TRBV12-3/TRBV12-4; clone_size: .; j_call: TRBJ1-4; cdr3_aa: CASSRGEKLFF; cdr3_nt: TGTGCCAGCAGCCGCGGGGAAAAACTGTTTTTT
d_call: .; v_call: TRBV19; clone_size: .; j_call: TRBJ1-4; cdr3_aa: CASSGRHEKLFF; cdr3_nt: TGTGCCAGTAGTGGGCGACATGAAAAACTGTTTTTT
d_call: TRBD2; v_call: TRBV4-1; clone_size: .; j_call: TRBJ2-1; cdr3_aa: CASSRGLAGVAYNEQFF; cdr3_nt: TGCGCCAGCAGCCGCGGACTAGCGGGAGTGGCCTACAATGAGCAGTTCTTC
d_call: .; v_call: TRBV7-2; clone_size: few; j_call: TRBJ1-6; cdr3_aa: CASSFNYNSPLHF; cdr3_nt: TGTGCCAGCAGCTTCAACTATAATTCACCCCTCCACTTT
d_call: .; v_call: TRBV7-9; clone_size: .; j_call: TRBJ1-1; cdr3_aa: CASSLWEGPAEAFF; cdr3_nt: TGTGCCAGCAGCTTATGGGAGGGGCCGGCTGAAGCTTTCTTT
d_call: TRBD1; v_call: TRBV5-6; clone_size: .; j_call: TRBJ1-2; cdr3_aa: CASSLDRGYGYTF; cdr3_nt: TGTGCCAGCAGCCTCGACAGGGGCTATGGCTACACCTTC
d_call: .; v_call: TRBV28; clone_size: .; j_call: TRBJ1-2; cdr3_aa: CASSAGKLYGYTF; cdr3_nt: TGTGCCAGCAGTGCCGGGAAGCTCTACGGCTACACCTTC
d_call: TRBD1; v_call: TRBV14; clone_size: .; j_call: TRBJ2-2; cdr3_aa: CASSPGQGATNTGELFF; cdr3_nt: TGTGCCAGCAGCCCGGGACAGGGGGCAACGAACACCGGGGAGCTGTTTTTT
d_call: TRBD1; v_call: TRBV5-8; clone_size: .; j_call: TRBJ1-5; cdr3_aa: CASSLDPGGRNQPQHF; cdr3_nt: TGTGCCAGCAGCTTGGACCCAGGGGGGCGCAATCAGCCCCAGCATTTT
d_call: .; v_call: TRBV6-6; clone_size: .; j_call: TRBJ1-1; cdr3_aa: CASSSPGMRGTEAFF; cdr3_nt: TGTGCCAGCAGTTCCCCAGGGATGCGGGGCACTGAAGCTTTCTTT
d_call: TRBD1; v_call: TRBV7-8; clone_size: many; j_call: TRBJ1-2; cdr3_aa: CASSLGFGTGNYGYTF; cdr3_nt: TGTGCCAGCAGCTTAGGATTTGGGACAGGGAACTATGGCTACACCTTC
d_call: TRBD1; v_call: TRBV10-3; clone_size: .; j_call: TRBJ2-1; cdr3_aa: CAISESRIQGRHNEQFF; cdr3_nt: TGTGCCATCAGTGAGTCGAGGATACAGGGGCGCCACAATGAGCAGTTCTTC
d_call: TRBD2; v_call: TRBV9; clone_size: .; j_call: TRBJ2-2; cdr3_aa: CASSPRLAGGGELFF; cdr3_nt: TGTGCCAGCAGCCCCCGACTAGCGGGAGGTGGGGAGCTGTTTTTT
d_call: .; v_call: TRBV3-1/TRBV3-2; clone_size: many; j_call: TRBJ2-7; cdr3_aa: CASSPQLTHPGEQYF; cdr3_nt: TGTGCCAGCAGCCCACAACTAACCCACCCGGGGGAGCAGTACTTC
d_call: .; v_call: TRBV9; clone_size: once; j_call: TRBJ2-5; cdr3_aa: CASSPREGQMDF; cdr3_nt: TGTGCCAGCAGCCCCCGGGAGGGACAGATGGACTTC